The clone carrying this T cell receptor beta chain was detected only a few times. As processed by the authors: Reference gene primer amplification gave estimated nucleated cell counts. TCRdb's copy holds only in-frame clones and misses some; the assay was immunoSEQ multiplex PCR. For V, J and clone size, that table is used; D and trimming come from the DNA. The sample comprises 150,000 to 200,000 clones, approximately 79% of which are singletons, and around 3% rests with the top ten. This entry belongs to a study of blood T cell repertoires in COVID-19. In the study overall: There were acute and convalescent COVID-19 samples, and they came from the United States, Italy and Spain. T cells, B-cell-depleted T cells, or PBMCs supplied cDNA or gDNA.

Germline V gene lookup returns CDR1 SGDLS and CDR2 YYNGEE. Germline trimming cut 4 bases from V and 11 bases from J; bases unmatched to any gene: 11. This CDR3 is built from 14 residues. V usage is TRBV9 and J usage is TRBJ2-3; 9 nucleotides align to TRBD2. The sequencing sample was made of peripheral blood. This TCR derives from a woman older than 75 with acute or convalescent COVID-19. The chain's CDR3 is CASSTGLASAWQYF. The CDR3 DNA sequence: TGTGCCAGCAGCACGGGACTAGCTTCCGCTTGGCAGTATTTT.